Listed here is a single TCR beta chain. This sample is part of a study of cytomegalovirus exposure and HLA in healthy donors. Only in-frame clones appear in the TCRdb table, and some are missing; sequencing was by immunoSEQ multiplex PCR. The data contain approximately 160,000 clones, around four fifths of them singletons. The sample comprised PBMCs. This TCR was recovered from a man under 40 in good health and CMV-seropositive.

The CDR3 DNA sequence: TGTGCCAGCAGCCTTAACACTGAAGCTTTCTTT. Translated: CASSLNTEAFF. The V and J genes are TRBV5-6 and TRBJ1-1; D remains ambiguous. This CDR3 contains 11 residues. The V gene lost 4 bases and the J gene lost 2 bases, with 3 bases spanning the gap. Germline V gene sequence: CDR1 SGHDT, CDR2 YYEEEE.